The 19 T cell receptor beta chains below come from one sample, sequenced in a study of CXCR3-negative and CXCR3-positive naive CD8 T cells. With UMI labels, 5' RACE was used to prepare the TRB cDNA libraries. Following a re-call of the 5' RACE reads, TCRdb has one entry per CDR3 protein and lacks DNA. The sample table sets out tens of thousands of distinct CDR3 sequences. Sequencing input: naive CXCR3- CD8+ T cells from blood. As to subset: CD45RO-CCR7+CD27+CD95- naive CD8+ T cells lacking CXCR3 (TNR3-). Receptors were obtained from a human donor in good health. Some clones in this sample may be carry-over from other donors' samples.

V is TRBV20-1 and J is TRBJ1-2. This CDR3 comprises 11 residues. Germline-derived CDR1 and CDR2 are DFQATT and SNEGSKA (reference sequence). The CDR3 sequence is CSAKGVVGYTF.

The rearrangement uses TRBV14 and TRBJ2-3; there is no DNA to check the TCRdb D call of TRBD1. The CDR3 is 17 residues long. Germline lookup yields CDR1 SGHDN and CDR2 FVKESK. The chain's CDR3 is CASSQDIWGSGTDTQYF.

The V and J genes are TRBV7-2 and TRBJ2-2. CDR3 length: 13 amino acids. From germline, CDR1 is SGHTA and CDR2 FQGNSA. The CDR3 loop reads CASSLKVSGELFF.

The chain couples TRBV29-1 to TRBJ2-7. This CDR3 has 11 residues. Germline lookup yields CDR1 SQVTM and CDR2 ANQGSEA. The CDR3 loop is CSVVWQTEQYF.

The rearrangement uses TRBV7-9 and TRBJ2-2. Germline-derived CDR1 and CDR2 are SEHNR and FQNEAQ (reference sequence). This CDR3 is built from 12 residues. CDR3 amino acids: CASSSEDGELFF.

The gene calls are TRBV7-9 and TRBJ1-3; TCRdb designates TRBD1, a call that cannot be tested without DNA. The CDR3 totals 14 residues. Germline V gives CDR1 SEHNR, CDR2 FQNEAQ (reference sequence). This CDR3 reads CASSFRTEGNTIYF.

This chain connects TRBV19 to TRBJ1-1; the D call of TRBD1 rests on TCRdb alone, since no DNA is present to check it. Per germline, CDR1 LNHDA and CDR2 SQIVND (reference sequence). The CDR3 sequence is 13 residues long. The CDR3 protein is CASTKGQMTEAFF.

CDR3 residues: CASSQEARESDEQYF. The chain is built from TRBV4-1 and TRBJ2-7; the D call from TCRdb, TRBD1, cannot be confirmed without DNA. Germline values: CDR1 MGHRA, CDR2 YSYEKL. CDR3 size: 15 residues.

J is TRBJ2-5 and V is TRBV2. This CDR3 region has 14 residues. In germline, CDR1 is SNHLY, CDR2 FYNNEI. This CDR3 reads CASSDPLAAETQYF.

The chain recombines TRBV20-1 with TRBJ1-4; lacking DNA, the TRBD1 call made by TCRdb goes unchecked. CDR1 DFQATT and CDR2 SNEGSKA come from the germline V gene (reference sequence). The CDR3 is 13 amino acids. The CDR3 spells CSVPGVTNEKLFF.

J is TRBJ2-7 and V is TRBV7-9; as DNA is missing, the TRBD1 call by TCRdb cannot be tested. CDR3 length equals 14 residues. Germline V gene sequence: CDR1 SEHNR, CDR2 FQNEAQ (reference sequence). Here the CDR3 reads CASSPKAAPYEQYF.

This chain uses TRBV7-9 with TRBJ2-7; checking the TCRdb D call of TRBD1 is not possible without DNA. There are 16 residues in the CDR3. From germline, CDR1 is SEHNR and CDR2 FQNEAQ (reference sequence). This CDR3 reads CASSPLTGKGSYEQYF.

The CDR3 loop is CAITLTVSPLHF. J is TRBJ1-6 and V is TRBV10-3; TCRdb picks TRBD1, but there is no DNA to check that call. This CDR3 is 12 amino acids long. CDR1 is ENHRY, CDR2 SYGVKD, per germline.

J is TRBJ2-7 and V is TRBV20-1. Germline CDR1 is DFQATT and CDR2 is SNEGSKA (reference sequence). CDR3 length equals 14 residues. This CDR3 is CSARDLAGSYEQHF.

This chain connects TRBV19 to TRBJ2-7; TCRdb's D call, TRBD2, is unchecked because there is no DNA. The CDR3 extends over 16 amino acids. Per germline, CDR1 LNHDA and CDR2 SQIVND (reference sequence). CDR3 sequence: CASSSSGLAGAYEQYF.

CDR3 in amino acids: CASSQDLIDPSYEQYF. The chain carries TRBV3-1 and TRBJ2-7. CDR3 length: 16 residues. Germline values: CDR1 LGHDT, CDR2 YNNKEL (reference sequence).

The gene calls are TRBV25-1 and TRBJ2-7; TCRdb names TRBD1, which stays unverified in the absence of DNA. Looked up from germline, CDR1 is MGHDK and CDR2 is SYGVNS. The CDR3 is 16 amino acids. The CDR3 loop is CASSGTGIHPPYEQYF.

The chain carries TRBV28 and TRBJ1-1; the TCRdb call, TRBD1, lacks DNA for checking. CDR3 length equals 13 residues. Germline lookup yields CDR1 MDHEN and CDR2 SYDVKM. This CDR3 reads CASRQGVDTEAFF.

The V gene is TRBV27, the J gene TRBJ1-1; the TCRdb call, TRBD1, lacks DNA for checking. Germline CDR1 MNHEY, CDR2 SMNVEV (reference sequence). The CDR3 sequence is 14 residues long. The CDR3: CASSSTTGNTEAFF.